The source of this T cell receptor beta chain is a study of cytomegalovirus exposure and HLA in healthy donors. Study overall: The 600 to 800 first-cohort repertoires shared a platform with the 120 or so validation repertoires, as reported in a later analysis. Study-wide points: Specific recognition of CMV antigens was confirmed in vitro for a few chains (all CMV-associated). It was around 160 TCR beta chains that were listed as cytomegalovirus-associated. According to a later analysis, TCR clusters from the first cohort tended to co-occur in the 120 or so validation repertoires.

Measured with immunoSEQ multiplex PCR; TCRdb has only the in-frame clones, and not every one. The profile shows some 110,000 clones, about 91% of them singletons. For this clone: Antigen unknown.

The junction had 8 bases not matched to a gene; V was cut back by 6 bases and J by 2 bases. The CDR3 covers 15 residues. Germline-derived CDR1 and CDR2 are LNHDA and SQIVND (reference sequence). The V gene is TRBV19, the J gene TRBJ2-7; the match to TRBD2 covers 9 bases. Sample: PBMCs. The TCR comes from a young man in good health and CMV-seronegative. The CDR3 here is CASRYSGRATYEQYF. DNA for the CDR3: TGTGCCAGTAGGTATAGCGGGAGAGCAACCTACGAGCAGTACTTC. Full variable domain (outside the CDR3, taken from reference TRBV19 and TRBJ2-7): DGGITQSPKYLFRKEGQNVTLSCEQNLNHDAMYWYRQDPGQGLRLIYYSQIVNDFQKGDIAEGYSVSREKKESFPLTVTSAQKNPTAFYLCASRYSGRATYEQYFGPGTRLTVT.